This passage covers 17 T cell receptor beta chains from one sample sequenced in a study of T cells in Graves' hyperthyroidism and ophthalmopathy. The TCR beta CDR3 regions underwent amplification using RNA transcripts as the source. An initial round of RT-PCR targeting the TCR CDR3 relied on the HTBI primer set. Via MiXCR, TCRdb re-called the multiplex PCR reads, giving one row per CDR3 protein. The sample yields 480,000 or so distinct CDR3 sequences, about 46% seen once. Input material: peripheral blood or thyroid tissue (not recorded which). These receptors all come from an adult woman with Graves' disease, either hyperthyroidism or ophthalmopathy (not recorded which).

For this clonotype: A much larger clone differs by one base, so this may be a read error. The chain uses TRBV4-2 and TRBJ1-5, with D hard to call. The CDR3 loop spans 15 amino acids. From germline, CDR1 is LGHNA and CDR2 YNFKEQ. Trimming took off 1 base at V and 5 bases at J, with 12 bases between the two ends. CDR3 amino acids: CASSQVSSSYQPQHF. The CDR3 nucleotides read TGTGCCAGCAGCCAAGTGAGCTCGAGTTATCAGCCCCAGCATTTT.

This clonotype was seen once. Sequence at one end of the junction differs from germline and may be a read error. The CDR3 loop is CASSQYGGPYGQYF. Here the CDR3 DNA reads TGCGCCAGCAGCCAATACGGGGGACCCTACGGGCAGTACTTC. The chain combines TRBV4-3 with TRBJ2-7; weak D call: TRBD2 (6 bases). CDR3 length equals 14 residues. The germline V gene has CDR1 LGHNA and CDR2 YSLEER.

The chain uses TRBV10-1 and TRBJ2-5; TRBD2 is a possible D gene (5 bases). Trimming stripped 3 bases from V and 9 bases from J, with 26 bases between. The CDR3 spans 17 residues. Germline V gene sequence: CDR1 WNHNN, CDR2 SYGVQD (reference sequence). CDR3 protein: CASSERFGRSNTGAQYF. As DNA, the CDR3 is TGCGCCAGCAGTGAACGTTTCGGGCGATCGAACACCGGGGCCCAGTACTTC.

The V call is TRBV10-3, the J call TRBJ1-2, with 9 bases identical to TRBD1. V dropped 4 bases and J dropped 8; count of bases not matched to a gene: 8. This CDR3 comprises 14 residues. Germline V lookup: CDR1 ENHRY, CDR2 SYGVKD. The CDR3 nucleotides are TGTGCCATCAGTGCCTCACAGGGGGCAGGAGGCTACACCTTC. It yields the protein CAISASQGAGGYTF.

V is TRBV7-9 and J is TRBJ1-2; tentatively, D is TRBD1 (6 bases). V lost 8 bases and J 4 bases, leaving 11 bases between the germline ends. In germline, CDR1 is SEHNR, CDR2 FQNEAQ (reference sequence). CDR3 length: 12 residues. This chain's CDR3 is CASYRVAYGYTF. CDR3 in DNA: TGTGCCAGCTACAGGGTCGCCTATGGCTACACCTTC.

This clonotype appeared a few times. The rearrangement links TRBV29-1 to TRBJ2-7, with 7 bases fitting TRBD2. CDR3 length equals 12 residues. Per the germline V gene, CDR1 is SQVTM and CDR2 is ANQGSEA. CDR3 DNA sequence: TGCAGTGTGGGAGGGCCTTCCTACGAGCAGTACTTC. It codes for CSVGGPSYEQYF.

V usage is TRBV29-1 and J usage is TRBJ1-3; D is uncertain. V lost 8 bases, J lost 3 bases, and 11 bases lay in between. In germline, CDR1 is SQVTM, CDR2 ANQGSEA. The CDR3 consists of 12 residues. DNA of the CDR3: TGCAGCTCGAAGGGTTATGGAAACACCATATATTTT. This encodes CSSKGYGNTIYF.

About this clonotype: Sequence at one end of the junction differs from germline and may be a read error. The chain joins TRBV28 to TRBJ2-2; D is unclear. Germline-derived CDR1 and CDR2 are MDHEN and SYDVKM. The CDR3 is 13 amino acids. This CDR3 reads CASNLTGYNEQFF. The CDR3 DNA is TGTGCCAGCAACCTGACTGGGTACAATGAGCAGTTTTTT.

This clonotype was seen repeatedly, ten times or more. V usage is TRBV7-2 and J usage is TRBJ2-2, with D perhaps given as TRBD1 or TRBD2 (5 bases each). Trimming took off 6 bases at V and 1 base at J, with 9 bases between the two ends. CDR1 and CDR2 from the germline V gene are SGHTA and FQGNSA. The CDR3 is 14 residues long. As DNA, the CDR3 is TGTGCCAGCAGAAGAGGGGAGAACACCGGGGAGCTGTTTTTT. This sequence encodes CASRRGENTGELFF. Combining the CDR3 with reference TRBV7-2 and TRBJ2-2 gives the whole variable domain GAGVSQSPSNKVTEKGKDVELRCDPISGHTALYWYRQSLGQGLEFLIYFQGNSAPDKSGLPSDRFSAERTGGSVSTLTIQRTQQEDSAVYLCASRRGENTGELFFGEGSRLTVL.

The chain combines TRBV2 with TRBJ2-6; TRBD1 matches 9 bases. The CDR3 runs to 16 residues. Looked up from germline, CDR1 is SNHLY and CDR2 is FYNNEI. V shed 7 bases and J 1 base; nucleotides not matched to a gene: 5. CDR3 in DNA: TGTGCCAGCATAAACAGGGGGCTGTCTGGGGCCAACGTCCTGACTTTC. Its protein is CASINRGLSGANVLTF.

This clonotype appeared many times. This sequence joins TRBV29-1 and TRBJ1-2, with a weak D call TRBD1 (5 bases). Between the trimmed V and J ends, which lost 4 bases and 8 bases, there was a span of 17 bases. Per germline, CDR1 SQVTM and CDR2 ANQGSEA. This CDR3 is 13 amino acids long. The CDR3 loop reads CSVGGQGYGGYTF. Here the CDR3 DNA reads TGCAGCGTTGGTGGCCAGGGTTATGGCGGCTACACCTTC.

Note on this clonotype: At one of its ends the junction is not consistent with the germline gene, which may arise from a read error. The J gene is TRBJ1-5, the V gene TRBV15; 7 nucleotides match TRBD1. The CDR3 runs 16 residues. Germline CDR1 is LNHNV and CDR2 is YYDKDF (reference sequence). CDR3 amino acids: CAASSQTGSSNQPQHF. The CDR3 nucleotides read TGTGCCGCCAGCAGCCAGACAGGGAGCAGCAATCAGCCCCAGCATTTT.

The chain joins TRBV10-2 to TRBJ1-1; D is uncertain. Germline V gene data show CDR1 as WSHSY and CDR2 as SAAADI. This CDR3 has 10 amino acids. With 3 bases removed from V and 6 bases from J, the gap between germline ends came to 2 bases. CDR3 protein: CASSDPEAFF. The CDR3, as DNA: TGCGCCAGCAGTGATCCTGAAGCTTTCTTT.

The sample holds a few counts of this clonotype. This sequence joins TRBV3-1 and TRBJ1-2; D call uncertain. CDR1 is LGHDT, CDR2 YNNKEL, per germline (reference sequence). The V and J ends lost 0 bases and 5 bases respectively, with 13 bases between them. This CDR3 contains 15 residues. CDR3 loop: CASSQDRARGYGYTF. The DNA for the CDR3 is TGTGCCAGCAGCCAAGACCGGGCGAGAGGGTATGGCTACACCTTC. The full variable domain, in which reference TRBV3-1 and TRBJ1-2 provide the parts outside the CDR3, is DTAVSQTPKYLVTQMGNDKSIKCEQNLGHDTMYWYKQDSKKFLKIMFSYNNKELIINETVPNRFSPKSPDKAHLNLHINSLELGDSAVYFCASSQDRARGYGYTFGSGTRLTVV.

The chain joins TRBV7-9 to TRBJ1-2; possible D gene TRBD1, 6 bases. The germline V gene has CDR1 SEHNR and CDR2 FQNEAQ (reference sequence). V was shortened by 9 bases and J by 3 bases, with 17 bases between the two germline ends. The CDR3 contains 14 residues. CDR3 DNA sequence: TGTGCCAGTGGGCCAAGGACAGCCTACTATGGCTACACCTTC. Protein product: CASGPRTAYYGYTF.

V is TRBV10-3 and J is TRBJ1-1; D perhaps matches TRBD1 (6 bases). The V gene's germline CDR1 is ENHRY and CDR2 SYGVKD. CDR3 length equals 14 residues. Trimming stripped 6 bases from V and 1 base from J, with 12 bases between. CDR3 in amino acids: CAIRRGVANTEAFF. CDR3 DNA sequence: TGTGCCATCAGGAGGGGGGTAGCGAACACTGAAGCTTTCTTT.

This clonotype was picked up a small number of times. The V call is TRBV6-5, the J call TRBJ2-7; 9 bases map to TRBD1. The trim removed 4 bases at V and 2 bases at J, leaving 6 bases unmatched. Per germline, CDR1 MNHEY and CDR2 SVGAGI. The length of the CDR3 is 15 residues. CDR3 DNA sequence: TGTGCCAGCAGTTCCGGGACAGGGAACCCCTACGAGCAGTACTTC. This codes for CASSSGTGNPYEQYF.